These 19 T cell receptor beta chains came from one sample sequenced in a study of cytomegalovirus exposure and HLA in healthy donors. The primer mix had 60 Vbeta and 13 Jbeta primers. Sequencing was performed with immunoSEQ multiplex PCR; in TCRdb, only in-frame clones are kept and a portion is missing. The top ten clones hold around 4.5% of a sample with approximately 150,000 clones, 55% to 80% of them seen once. The sequenced sample was PBMCs. The receptors come from a woman aged 18-29 years in good health and CMV-seropositive.

This clone was detected only a few times. This chain uses TRBV6-6 with TRBJ2-2; TRBD2 matches at 13 bases. From germline, CDR1 is MNHNY and CDR2 SVGAGI (reference sequence). CDR3 length: 16 amino acids. V was clipped by 2 bases and J by 6 bases; unmatched bases: 3. This CDR3 reads CASSYIGLAGAGELFF. CDR3 coding DNA: TGTGCCAGCAGTTACATAGGACTAGCGGGAGCCGGGGAGCTGTTTTTT.

This clone occurred a few times. J is TRBJ1-2 and V is TRBV27; 7 bases align to TRBD1. Per germline, CDR1 MNHEY and CDR2 SMNVEV (reference sequence). There are 16 residues in the CDR3. J lost 6 bases, V lost 3 bases, and 13 bases had no gene match. The CDR3 bases are TGTGCCAGCAGTTTTCTGCCGGGACAGCCTATGGATGGCTACACCTTC. Translated: CASSFLPGQPMDGYTF.

V usage is TRBV14 and J usage is TRBJ2-1; no firm D call. The CDR3 runs to 13 residues. The ends were cut back, 3 bases at V and 5 bases at J, with 8 bases in the middle. CDR1 is SGHDN and CDR2 is FVKESK in the germline V gene. The CDR3 region has the DNA TGTGCCAGCAGCCACCTGACAAACAATGAGCAGTTCTTC. Translated: CASSHLTNNEQFF.

The chain combines TRBV14 with TRBJ1-1, with 9 bases matching TRBD1. The V and J ends lost 6 bases and 0 bases, in that order; junction bases with no gene match: 23. The length of the CDR3 is 21 residues. The germline CDR1 and CDR2 sequences are SGHDN and FVKESK. This CDR3 reads CASSGEGTGPNPPEMNTEAFF. The DNA of the CDR3 is TGTGCCAGCAGTGGAGAGGGGACAGGGCCAAACCCACCGGAGATGAACACTGAAGCTTTCTTT.

This clone was recorded a few times. This chain uses TRBV5-6 with TRBJ2-5; 11 bases are shared with TRBD2. This CDR3 spans 15 amino acids. The V and J ends lost 3 bases and 5 bases, in that order; junction bases with no gene match: 6. The germline gives CDR1 SGHDT, CDR2 YYEEEE. The CDR3 reads CASSYETSGTETQYF. The CDR3 DNA sequence: TGTGCCAGCAGCTACGAGACTAGCGGGACTGAGACCCAGTACTTC.

The rearrangement joins TRBV7-9 to TRBJ2-2; D uncertain. The CDR3 is 13 residues long. Germline-derived CDR1 and CDR2 are SEHNR and FQNEAQ (reference sequence). V was cut by 1 base and J by 4 bases, with 4 bases left in between. Here the CDR3 reads CASSLGATGELFF. In DNA, the CDR3 is TGTGCCAGCAGCTTAGGGGCCACCGGGGAGCTGTTTTTT.

This rearrangement joins TRBV5-5 to TRBJ2-7, with 7 bases that match TRBD2. The V gene end was trimmed by 4 bases and the J gene end by 0 bases; junction bases not matched to a gene: 7. The CDR3 runs to 15 residues. Per germline, CDR1 SGHKS and CDR2 YYEKEE (reference sequence). The CDR3 DNA sequence: TGTGCCAGCAGCGGGAGGGGAACAGCCTCCTACGAGCAGTACTTC. Amino acid sequence: CASSGRGTASYEQYF.

V usage is TRBV27 and J usage is TRBJ2-7; 7 bases are a match to TRBD1. Germline CDR1 reads MNHEY; CDR2 reads SMNVEV (reference sequence). Trimming took 4 bases from V and 0 from J; bases not matched to a gene: 9. CDR3 length: 16 residues. The CDR3: CASSSQQGRSSYEQYF. The CDR3 coding sequence is TGTGCCAGCAGTTCACAACAGGGGCGTAGCTCCTACGAGCAGTACTTC.

J is TRBJ2-1 and V is TRBV9, with 14 nucleotides matching TRBD2. V shed 1 base and J 9 bases; nucleotides not matched to a gene: 3. Germline V lookup: CDR1 SGDLS, CDR2 YYNGEE. CDR3 length: 15 amino acids. The CDR3 nucleotides are TGTGCCAGCAGCGTAAAGACTAGCGGGAGGGCTGAGCAGTTCTTC. Its translation: CASSVKTSGRAEQFF.

The V call is TRBV29-1, the J call TRBJ2-1, with 7 bases fitting TRBD2. Unmatched junction bases numbered 12, after V lost 3 bases and J lost 7 bases. The CDR3 runs 15 residues. CDR1 SQVTM and CDR2 ANQGSEA come from the germline V gene. The CDR3 region has the DNA TGCAGCGTTGAGGGGCACGAGCGGGGCACGAATGAGCAGTTCTTC. This encodes CSVEGHERGTNEQFF.

The chain couples TRBV18 to TRBJ2-4; 9 bases fit TRBD1. This CDR3 has 15 amino acids. The trim removed 3 bases at V and 6 bases at J, leaving 6 bases unmatched. CDR1 and CDR2 (germline): KGHSH, LQKENI. In nucleotides, the CDR3 is TGTGCCAGCTCACCGACCACAGGGGGCACAAACATTCAGTACTTC. It encodes CASSPTTGGTNIQYF. The full variable domain, in which reference TRBV18 and TRBJ2-4 provide the parts outside the CDR3, is NAGVMQNPRHLVRRRGQEARLRCSPMKGHSHVYWYRQLPEEGLKFMVYLQKENIIDESGMPKERFSAEFPKEGPSILRIQQVVRGDSAAYFCASSPTTGGTNIQYFGAGTRLSVL.

The chain has TRBV19 and TRBJ2-2, with TRBD2 identical over 14 bases. V lost 7 bases and J lost 7; bases outside the gene matches: 8. Germline CDR1 LNHDA, CDR2 SQIVND (reference sequence). The CDR3 contains 16 residues. The chain's CDR3 is CASNPGTSGSYGELFF. In DNA form, the CDR3 reads TGTGCCAGTAACCCCGGGACTAGCGGGAGTTACGGGGAGCTGTTTTTT.

This clone has more than one count but fewer than ten. The J gene is TRBJ1-4, the V gene TRBV6-5, with 9 bases identical to TRBD1. The CDR3 spans 16 residues. V shed 0 bases and J 8 bases; nucleotides not matched to a gene: 7. The germline CDR1 and CDR2 sequences are MNHEY and SVGAGI. The CDR3 DNA reads TGTGCCAGCAGTTACTCGAAGGGACAGGGAGAAGAAAAACTGTTTTTT. Protein sequence: CASSYSKGQGEEKLFF.

The V and J genes are TRBV7-9 and TRBJ2-3; 7 positions match TRBD2. Trimming cost V 1 base and J 5 bases; bases outside gene matches: 9. In germline, CDR1 is SEHNR, CDR2 FQNEAQ (reference sequence). The CDR3 contains 16 residues. CDR3 DNA: TGTGCCAGCAGCTTAGGGGTAGCGGGCCTCAGAGATACGCAGTATTTT. As protein: CASSLGVAGLRDTQYF.

This clone was recorded a few times. The chain is built from TRBV9 and TRBJ1-3, with 7 bases identical to TRBD1. The germline CDR1 and CDR2 sequences are SGDLS and YYNGEE. This CDR3 is built from 16 residues. V was pared by 3 bases and J by 0 bases, with 6 bases of the junction left unmatched. The CDR3 spells CASSASTGNSGNTIYF. The CDR3, as DNA: TGTGCCAGCAGCGCCTCGACAGGGAACTCTGGAAACACCATATATTTT. Drawing the rest from reference TRBV9 and TRBJ1-3, the complete variable domain is DSGVTQTPKHLITATGQRVTLRCSPRSGDLSVYWYQQSLDQGLQFLIQYYNGEERAKGNILERFSAQQFPDLHSELNLSSLELGDSALYFCASSASTGNSGNTIYFGEGSWLTVV.

This clone was seen only a few times. V gene TRBV5-1 combines with J gene TRBJ1-4; 7 bases agree with TRBD1. This CDR3 is built from 18 residues. CDR1 SGHRS and CDR2 YFSETQ come from the germline V gene. The V and J ends lost 3 bases and 1 base, in that order; junction bases with no gene match: 12. The CDR3 here is CASSSDAGGIRTNEKLFF. The CDR3 DNA reads TGCGCCAGCAGCTCCGACGCAGGGGGGATTCGAACTAATGAAAAACTGTTTTTT.

This clone was counted between two and nine times. The V call is TRBV4-1, the J call TRBJ1-1; 11 bases agree with TRBD1. The CDR3 is 17 residues long. From germline, CDR1 is MGHRA and CDR2 YSYEKL. Trimming at V came to 3 bases and at J to 0 bases, leaving 6 bases not matched to a gene. CDR3 nucleotides: TGCGCCAGCAGCCATCCGGGACAGGGGGAAATGAACACTGAAGCTTTCTTT. As protein: CASSHPGQGEMNTEAFF.

In DNA, the CDR3 is TGTGCCAGCAGCGTAGGTGGGGCCCTTCAAAATGAGCAGTTCTTC. This gives the protein CASSVGGALQNEQFF. The genes are TRBV9 and TRBJ2-1; the D gene is possibly TRBD1 (5 bases). Between the trimmed V and J ends, which lost 0 bases and 7 bases, there was a span of 14 bases. CDR1 is SGDLS and CDR2 is YYNGEE in the germline V gene. This CDR3 is built from 15 residues.

The CDR3 here is CASSLSLREQDYEQYF. Here the CDR3 DNA reads TGTGCCAGCAGTTTATCTCTCCGGGAGCAGGACTACGAGCAGTACTTC. This chain connects TRBV27 to TRBJ2-7, with TRBD2 as a possible D gene (6 bases). Germline V gene sequence: CDR1 MNHEY, CDR2 SMNVEV (reference sequence). Trimming removed 0 bases at V and 3 bases at J, with 15 bases between. The CDR3 consists of 16 residues.